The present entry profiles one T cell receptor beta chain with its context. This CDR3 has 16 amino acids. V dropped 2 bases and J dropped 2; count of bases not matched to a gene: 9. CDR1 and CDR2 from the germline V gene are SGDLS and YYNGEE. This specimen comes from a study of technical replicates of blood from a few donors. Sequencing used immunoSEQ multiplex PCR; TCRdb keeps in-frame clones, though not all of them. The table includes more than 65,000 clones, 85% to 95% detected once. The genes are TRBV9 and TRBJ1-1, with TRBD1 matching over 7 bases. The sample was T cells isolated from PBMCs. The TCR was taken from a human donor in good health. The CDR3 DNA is TGTGCCAGCAGCGTGGATATCAGGACAGGCAACACTGAAGCTTTCTTT. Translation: CASSVDIRTGNTEAFF.